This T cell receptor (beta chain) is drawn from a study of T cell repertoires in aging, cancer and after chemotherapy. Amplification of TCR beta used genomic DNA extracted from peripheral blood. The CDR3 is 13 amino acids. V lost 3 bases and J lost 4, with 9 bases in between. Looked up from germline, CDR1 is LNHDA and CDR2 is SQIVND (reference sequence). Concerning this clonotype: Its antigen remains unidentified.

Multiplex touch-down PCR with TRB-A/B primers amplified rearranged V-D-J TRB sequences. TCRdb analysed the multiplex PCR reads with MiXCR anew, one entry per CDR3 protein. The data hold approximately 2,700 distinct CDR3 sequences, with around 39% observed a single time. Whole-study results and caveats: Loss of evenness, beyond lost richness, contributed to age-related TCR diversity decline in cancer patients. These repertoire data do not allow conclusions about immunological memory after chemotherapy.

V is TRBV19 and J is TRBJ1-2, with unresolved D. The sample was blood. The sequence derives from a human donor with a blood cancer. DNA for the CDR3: TGTGCCAGTAGTATGAACGTTCGCTATGGCTACACCTTC. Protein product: CASSMNVRYGYTF.